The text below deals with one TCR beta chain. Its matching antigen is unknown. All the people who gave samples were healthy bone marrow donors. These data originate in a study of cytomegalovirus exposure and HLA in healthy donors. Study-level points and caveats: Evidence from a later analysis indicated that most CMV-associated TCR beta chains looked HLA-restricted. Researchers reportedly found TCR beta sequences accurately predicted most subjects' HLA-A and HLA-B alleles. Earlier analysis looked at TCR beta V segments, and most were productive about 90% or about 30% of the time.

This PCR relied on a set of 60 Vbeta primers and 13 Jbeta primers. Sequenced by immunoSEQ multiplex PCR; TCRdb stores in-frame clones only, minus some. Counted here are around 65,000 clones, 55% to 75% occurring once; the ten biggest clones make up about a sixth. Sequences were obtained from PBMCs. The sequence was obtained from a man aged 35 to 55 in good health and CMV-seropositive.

The CDR3 loop reads CASSLADRGRLNTEAFF. The DNA of the CDR3 is TGTGCCAGCAGCTTAGCCGACAGGGGCCGTTTGAACACTGAAGCTTTCTTT. This chain links TRBV7-8 with TRBJ1-1; 8 bases line up with TRBD1. From germline, CDR1 is SGHVS and CDR2 FQNEAQ. The CDR3 has 17 residues. V gave up 0 bases and J gave up 0 bases; unmatched junction bases: 6.